The subject of this entry is one T cell receptor beta chain. CDR3 size: 17 residues. The germline gives CDR1 MNHNS, CDR2 SASEGT. V was shortened by 3 bases and J by 4 bases, with 18 bases between the two germline ends. This entry comes from a study of blood T cell repertoires in COVID-19. Using immunoSEQ multiplex PCR, the repertoire was profiled, and TCRdb retains in-frame clones only, with some absent. The sample consists of around 100,000 clones, 70% to 90% of them appearing once. The sample was peripheral blood. The rearrangement links TRBV6-1 to TRBJ1-4, with D unresolved. This clonotype was obtained from a man aged 40-55 years with acute or convalescent COVID-19. CDR3 amino acids: CASSDIYLGGNNEKLFF. CDR3 nucleotide sequence: TGTGCCAGCAGTGACATTTACCTCGGAGGTAATAATGAAAAACTGTTTTTT.